This T cell receptor beta chain originates from a study of blood T cell repertoires in COVID-19. As for the study in general: Samples came from the United States, Italy and Spain, spanning acute and convalescent COVID-19. Nucleic acid was either cDNA or gDNA, and it came from T cells, B-cell-depleted T cells, or PBMCs.

In this sample, this clone turned up once. The V end was cut by 1 base, the J end by 6 bases, with 7 bases between. Germline lookup yields CDR1 MNHEY and CDR2 SMNVEV (reference sequence). CDR3 length: 13 amino acids. Recruits, aged about 18 to 89 years, lived in 20 to 30 US areas. Produced via immunoSEQ multiplex PCR; TCRdb's table is partial and in-frame only. The sample records fewer than 200,000 clones, around 83% being singletons. The sample was PBMCs or T cells enriched from blood (not recorded which). The chain joins TRBV27 to TRBJ1-5; no firm D call. The sequence came from a woman aged 45-60 years in a cohort exposed to, infected with or recovered from COVID-19 (not recorded which). The CDR3 bases are TGTGCCAGCAGTTTATGGGGAGGTCAGCCCCAGCATTTT. Translation gives CASSLWGGQPQHF.